This record covers a single TCR beta chain. As yet, its antigen is unknown. The second PCR ran roughly 6 to 11 cycles with a sample-barcoded 5' primer and J-beta primers. MiXCR was run by TCRdb on the 5' RACE reads, yielding one entry per CDR3 protein. Here the sample spans about 1.4 million distinct CDR3 sequences, almost 60% being singletons. The data belong to a study of blood T cells in healthy people across ages. Study-level points and caveats: Expanded clonotype shifts may have been confounded, as the donors had an unknown CMV status.

This CDR3 contains 15 residues. CDR1 is SGHRS and CDR2 is YFSETQ in the germline V gene. V gave up 0 bases and J gave up 0 bases, with 7 bases separating them. The chain has TRBV5-1 and TRBJ2-4; D is ambiguous. The receptor was derived from a man in his late teens or twenties in good health. The sample was blood. In nucleotides, the CDR3 is TGCGCCAGCAGCTTGGATTCGGGAGCCAAAAACATTCAGTACTTC. Its translation: CASSLDSGAKNIQYF.